The 24 T cell receptor beta chains reported below all come from one sample, sequenced in a study of T cell changes during pregnancy in multiple sclerosis. Measured with immunoSEQ multiplex PCR; TCRdb has only the in-frame clones, and not every one. The table includes about 36,000 clones, over 90% detected once. The sample in question was CD4+ T cells from peripheral blood mononuclear cells, obtained in the third trimester of pregnancy. All receptors derive from a female donor in good health, enrolled as a control in a pregnancy study.

This clone was seen just once. V usage is TRBV20-1 and J usage is TRBJ1-2, with D possibly being TRBD1 (5 bases). Germline loops: CDR1 DFQATT, CDR2 SNEGSKA (reference sequence). This CDR3 contains 11 residues. Trimming shortened V by 5 bases and J by 8 bases, and 12 bases separated the two germline ends. The DNA for the CDR3 is TGCAGTGCTGTAGGGGCTCGCGGCTACACCTTC. Translation gives CSAVGARGYTF.

The chain couples TRBV7-9 to TRBJ1-6; D possibly corresponds to TRBD1 (6 bases). V lost 1 base, J lost 9 bases, and 10 bases lay in between. CDR1 and CDR2 (germline): SEHNR, FQNEAQ (reference sequence). The CDR3 totals 14 residues. This CDR3 is CASSLVGGASPLHF. CDR3 nucleotides: TGTGCCAGCAGCTTAGTGGGGGGGGCTTCACCCCTCCACTTT.

The gene calls are TRBV19 and TRBJ1-6; D is perhaps TRBD1 (5 bases). Germline CDR1 reads LNHDA; CDR2 reads SQIVND (reference sequence). Trimming removed 3 bases from V and 10 bases from J, with 16 bases in between. The length of the CDR3 is 15 residues. CDR3: CASSMAGLIGSPLHF. CDR3 bases: TGTGCCAGTAGTATGGCAGGGTTAATTGGATCACCCCTCCACTTT.

The chain recombines TRBV19 with TRBJ1-3; no reliable D call. From germline, CDR1 is LNHDA and CDR2 SQIVND (reference sequence). Trimming stripped 5 bases from V and 4 bases from J, with 9 bases between. The CDR3 sequence is 13 residues long. The CDR3 coding sequence is TGTGCCAGTAGTTATTCCTCGGGAAACACCATATATTTT. This translates into CASSYSSGNTIYF.

The gene calls are TRBV15 and TRBJ2-3; TRBD1 aligns across 10 bases. CDR3 length: 15 amino acids. Germline CDR1 is LNHNV and CDR2 is YYDKDF (reference sequence). Trimming at V came to 5 bases and at J to 4 bases, leaving 6 bases not matched to a gene. CDR3 nucleotides: TGTGCCACCAGCTTCCGGGACAGGGGTGCAGATACGCAGTATTTT. This codes for CATSFRDRGADTQYF.

The gene calls are TRBV7-9 and TRBJ2-3; 7 positions match TRBD1. The CDR3 totals 14 residues. V shed 5 bases and J 6 bases; nucleotides not matched to a gene: 8. Germline CDR1 is SEHNR and CDR2 is FQNEAQ (reference sequence). Here the CDR3 reads CASSQGQARDTQYF. CDR3 coding DNA: TGTGCCAGCAGCCAAGGACAGGCGAGGGATACGCAGTATTTT. The full variable domain, its missing parts supplied by reference TRBV7-9 and TRBJ2-3, is DTGVSQNPRHKITKRGQNVTFRCDPISEHNRLYWYRQTLGQGPEFLTYFQNEAQLEKSRLLSDRFSAERPKGSFSTLEIQRTEQGDSAMYLCASSQGQARDTQYFGPGTRLTVL.

The chain links TRBV4-3 to TRBJ2-7; 11 bases map to TRBD2. CDR1 is LGHNA, CDR2 YSLEER, per germline. The CDR3 length is 21 residues. V was clipped by 0 bases and J by 2 bases; unmatched bases: 18. In DNA, the CDR3 is TGCGCCAGCAGCCAAGATCCCGCAGGTCTTAGACTAGCGGGGTTGGCCTACGAGCAGTACTTC. Translation: CASSQDPAGLRLAGLAYEQYF.

V gene TRBV19 combines with J gene TRBJ2-1, with D possibly matching TRBD2 (5 bases). CDR1 is LNHDA, CDR2 SQIVND, per germline (reference sequence). The CDR3 spans 18 residues. Trimming took 5 bases from V and 0 from J, leaving 20 bases between them. The CDR3 nucleotides read TGTGCCAGTAGTCCCGACGGAGGTAAAAAAGCCTCCTACAATGAGCAGTTCTTC. This sequence encodes CASSPDGGKKASYNEQFF.

This clone was recorded once. The chain uses TRBV7-6 and TRBJ2-3; maybe TRBD1 (5 bases). The CDR3 is 14 amino acids. Germline V gene lookup returns CDR1 SGHVS and CDR2 FNYEAQ. V lost 3 bases and J lost 3, with 10 bases in between. The DNA of the CDR3 is TGTGCCAGCAGCTTGCAGGGAAGGACAGATACGCAGTATTTT. Residues: CASSLQGRTDTQYF.

The CDR3 sequence is CASSRGTGGNTIYF. CDR3 DNA: TGTGCCAGCTCACGAGGGACAGGGGGAAACACCATATATTTT. This chain joins TRBV18 and TRBJ1-3, with 9 bases aligning to TRBD1. The CDR3 sequence is 14 residues long. Germline CDR1 is KGHSH and CDR2 is LQKENI. V trimming: 4 bases; J trimming: 4 bases; junction bases outside the gene matches: 2.

The chain uses TRBV14 and TRBJ1-5, with unresolved D. Trimming cost V 4 bases and J 4 bases, with 8 bases left between them. Germline values: CDR1 SGHDN, CDR2 FVKESK. This CDR3 contains 13 residues. The CDR3 region is CASSRGANQPQHF. CDR3 sequence (DNA): TGTGCCAGCAGCCGAGGCGCAAATCAGCCCCAGCATTTT. Full variable domain (remainder filled in from reference TRBV14 and TRBJ1-5): EAGVTQFPSHSVIEKGQTVTLRCDPISGHDNLYWYRRVMGKEIKFLLHFVKESKQDESGMPNNRFLAERTGGTYSTLKVQPAELEDSGVYFCASSRGANQPQHFGDGTRLSIL.

In DNA form, the CDR3 reads TGTGCCAGCAGCGGACAGTACTCCGAGCAGTACTTC. Translating gives CASSGQYSEQYF. The chain employs TRBV5-5 and TRBJ2-7, with D perhaps matching TRBD1 (6 bases). Trimming cost V 4 bases and J 6 bases, with 11 bases left between them. The CDR3 spans 12 residues. CDR1 is SGHKS and CDR2 is YYEKEE in the germline V gene (reference sequence).

CDR3 sequence: CASSSEGQNHTGELFF. CDR3 nucleotide sequence: TGTGCCAGCAGTTCTGAAGGACAGAACCACACCGGGGAGCTGTTTTTT. The gene calls are TRBV21-1 and TRBJ2-2; TRBD1 is the table's D call and was not checked against the DNA. TRBV21-1 has pseudogene status. This CDR3 spans 16 amino acids.

The chain employs TRBV7-2 and TRBJ2-7, with 12 positions matching TRBD2. The CDR3 covers 16 residues. Losses at the gene ends were 5 bases for V and 0 bases for J; bases not matched to a gene: 5. Germline V gene data show CDR1 as SGHTA and CDR2 as FQGNSA. CDR3 in DNA: TGTGCCAGCAGCCTATCGACTAGCGGGGGCTCCTACGAGCAGTACTTC. It encodes CASSLSTSGGSYEQYF.

This chain connects TRBV25-1 to TRBJ1-2, with D perhaps matching TRBD1 (6 bases). The germline V gene has CDR1 MGHDK and CDR2 SYGVNS. The CDR3 spans 12 residues. Trimming removed 10 bases at V and 3 bases at J, with 12 bases between. In DNA form, the CDR3 reads TGTGCCACCAGGGGAGGGGACTATGGCTACACCTTC. It is translated as CATRGGDYGYTF.

The CDR3 here is CASSYQGSGYTF. The DNA of the CDR3 is TGTGCCAGCTCATACCAGGGATCTGGCTACACCTTC. The rearrangement joins TRBV28 to TRBJ1-2; TRBD1 might be the D (5 bases). Trimming cost V 8 bases and J 7 bases, with 14 bases left between them. Germline CDR1 is MDHEN and CDR2 is SYDVKM. CDR3 length equals 12 residues.

The chain uses TRBV30 and TRBJ2-4, with D tentatively TRBD2 (7 bases). The CDR3 loop spans 15 amino acids. Germline-derived CDR1 and CDR2 are GTSNPN and SVGIG (reference sequence). V lost 6 bases, J lost 3 bases, and 18 bases lay in between. The chain's CDR3 is CACVEGGGYKNIQYF. In DNA, the CDR3 is TGTGCCTGCGTAGAGGGGGGGGGTTACAAAAACATTCAGTACTTC.

The chain joins TRBV4-2 to TRBJ2-3; possible D gene TRBD2, 5 bases. There are 14 residues in the CDR3. Germline V gene sequence: CDR1 LGHNA, CDR2 YNFKEQ. Trimming cost V 0 bases and J 5 bases, with 9 bases left between them. This chain's CDR3 is CASSQEREKDTQYF. The CDR3 DNA reads as TGTGCCAGCAGCCAAGAACGGGAAAAAGATACGCAGTATTTT.

The gene calls are TRBV28 and TRBJ2-7, with 7 bases lining up with TRBD1. This CDR3 has 14 residues. Germline CDR1 is MDHEN and CDR2 is SYDVKM. Trimming cost V 7 bases and J 2 bases; bases outside gene matches: 8. The CDR3 sequence: CASTILTGPYEQYF. CDR3 coding DNA: TGTGCCAGCACCATACTGACAGGGCCCTACGAGCAGTACTTC.

This chain links TRBV25-1 with TRBJ1-2, with 7 bases fitting TRBD1. This CDR3 is built from 13 residues. Germline V gene lookup returns CDR1 MGHDK and CDR2 SYGVNS. V lost 6 bases to trimming and J lost 4 bases; unmatched junction nucleotides: 5. CDR3 sequence: CASSRGIGYGYTF. For the CDR3, the DNA is TGTGCCAGCAGCAGGGGGATCGGCTATGGCTACACCTTC.

This clone occurred once. This rearrangement joins TRBV5-1 to TRBJ1-1; TRBD1 agrees at 7 bases. In germline, CDR1 is SGHRS, CDR2 YFSETQ. The CDR3 runs 14 residues. V lost 4 bases, J lost 4 bases, and 7 bases stayed unmatched. Written as DNA, the CDR3 is TGCGCCAGCAGCGACAGGGTTGGGGGCACTGAAGCTTTCTTT. Translation gives CASSDRVGGTEAFF.

The chain employs TRBV18 and TRBJ2-1; TRBD1 might be the D (6 bases). The V end was cut by 3 bases, the J end by 12 bases, with 12 bases between. Germline CDR1 KGHSH, CDR2 LQKENI. The CDR3 runs 12 residues. The CDR3 spells CASSPEQGVQFF. The DNA for the CDR3 is TGTGCCAGCTCACCTGAACAGGGAGTGCAGTTCTTC.

The chain joins TRBV7-2 to TRBJ2-7; the match to TRBD2 covers 8 bases. V was clipped by 5 bases and J by 3 bases; unmatched bases: 3. Germline V gives CDR1 SGHTA, CDR2 FQGNSA. There are 13 residues in the CDR3. CDR3 coding DNA: TGTGCCAGCAGCCCTAGCGGGTTCTACGAGCAGTACTTC. Translating gives CASSPSGFYEQYF.

The rearrangement uses TRBV5-5 and TRBJ1-4, with D uncertain. V dropped 2 bases and J dropped 10 bases, with 12 bases sitting between them. CDR1 and CDR2 (germline): SGHKS, YYEKEE (reference sequence). The CDR3 length is 13 residues. In nucleotides, the CDR3 is TGTGCCAGCAGCTTAGATAGCGCTGGAAAACTGTTTTTT. This sequence encodes CASSLDSAGKLFF.